Shown below are 26 T cell receptor beta chains from a single sample sequenced in a study of T cell responses to AZD1222 COVID-19 vaccine. Assay used: immunoSEQ multiplex PCR; TCRdb lists only in-frame clones, some missing. The table lists fewer than 200,000 clones, 94% of them singletons. This sample comprised peripheral blood, obtained 28 days after the second AZD1222 dose. These receptors originate from an adult who received the AZD1222 COVID-19 vaccine.

This clone was seen once. The V call is TRBV7-9, the J call TRBJ1-1, with 7 bases fitting TRBD1. This CDR3 has 14 amino acids. The V gene's germline CDR1 is SEHNR and CDR2 FQNEAQ (reference sequence). V shed 5 bases, J shed 10 bases, and the junction held 13 bases outside the gene matches. The CDR3 is CASSPQWDSLGAFF. CDR3 DNA sequence: TGTGCCAGCAGCCCTCAGTGGGACAGCCTGGGAGCTTTCTTT. Variable domain in full (rest from reference TRBV7-9 and TRBJ1-1): DTGVSQNPRHKITKRGQNVTFRCDPISEHNRLYWYRQTLGQGPEFLTYFQNEAQLEKSRLLSDRFSAERPKGSFSTLEIQRTEQGDSAMYLCASSPQWDSLGAFFGQGTRLTVV.

V is TRBV7-9 and J is TRBJ1-1; D unclear. Trimming stripped 1 base from V and 1 base from J, with 7 bases between. CDR1 is SEHNR, CDR2 FQNEAQ, per germline (reference sequence). There are 14 residues in the CDR3. The CDR3 protein is CASSLGFGNTEAFF. The DNA of the CDR3 is TGTGCCAGCAGCTTAGGGTTCGGGAACACTGAAGCTTTCTTT.

The CDR3 nucleotides are TGTGCCACCAGGGAGGGCACGAACACCGGGGAGCTGTTTTTT. It encodes CATREGTNTGELFF. This chain connects TRBV7-8 to TRBJ2-2, with 7 bases matching TRBD2. Germline CDR1 is SGHVS and CDR2 is FQNEAQ. V shed 10 bases, J shed 0 bases, and the junction held 5 bases outside the gene matches. The CDR3 extends over 14 amino acids.

The chain is built from TRBV30 and TRBJ1-3, with 9 bases lining up with TRBD1. Germline V gene sequence: CDR1 GTSNPN, CDR2 SVGIG (reference sequence). There are 14 residues in the CDR3. Unmatched junction bases numbered 4, after V lost 7 bases and J lost 0 bases. CDR3 in amino acids: CASGQGNSGNTIYF. CDR3 coding DNA: TGTGCCTCCGGACAGGGGAACTCTGGAAACACCATATATTTT.

V usage is TRBV7-9 and J usage is TRBJ2-7; D not resolved. The CDR3 totals 12 residues. In germline, CDR1 is SEHNR, CDR2 FQNEAQ (reference sequence). Trimming left V 2 bases short and J 2 bases short, with 4 bases between. The CDR3 loop reads CASSLQPYEQYF. The CDR3 DNA reads TGTGCCAGCAGCTTACAACCCTACGAGCAGTACTTC. The full variable domain, completed using reference TRBV7-9 and TRBJ2-7, is DTGVSQNPRHKITKRGQNVTFRCDPISEHNRLYWYRQTLGQGPEFLTYFQNEAQLEKSRLLSDRFSAERPKGSFSTLEIQRTEQGDSAMYLCASSLQPYEQYFGPGTRLTVT.

The chain uses TRBV29-1 and TRBJ1-5; maybe TRBD1 (6 bases). This CDR3 has 12 residues. With 5 bases removed from V and 6 bases from J, the gap between germline ends came to 11 bases. Germline-derived CDR1 and CDR2 are SQVTM and ANQGSEA. The CDR3 spells CSVQEGGQPQHF. In DNA form, the CDR3 reads TGCAGCGTTCAGGAGGGGGGTCAGCCCCAGCATTTT.

V is TRBV15 and J is TRBJ1-5; D remains ambiguous. From germline, CDR1 is LNHNV and CDR2 YYDKDF (reference sequence). With 0 bases removed from V and 0 bases from J, the gap between germline ends came to 6 bases. This CDR3 has 15 amino acids. Written as DNA, the CDR3 is TGTGCCACCAGCAGAGAGTTCCATAGCAATCAGCCCCAGCATTTT. It specifies CATSREFHSNQPQHF. Drawing the rest from reference TRBV15 and TRBJ1-5, the complete variable domain is DAMVIQNPRYQVTQFGKPVTLSCSQTLNHNVMYWYQQKSSQAPKLLFHYYDKDFNNEADTPDNFQSRRPNTSFCFLDIRSPGLGDTAMYLCATSREFHSNQPQHFGDGTRLSIL.

This clone has just one count. This rearrangement joins TRBV6-2 or TRBV6-3 to TRBJ2-1; 14 bases align to TRBD2. There are 15 residues in the CDR3. V lost 6 bases and J lost 6; bases outside the gene matches: 4. Germline V gene data show CDR1 as MNHEY and CDR2 as SVGEGT. CDR3 residues: CASSRGLAGVNEQFF. Written as DNA, the CDR3 is TGTGCCAGCAGCAGGGGACTAGCGGGAGTCAATGAGCAGTTCTTC.

This chain connects TRBV5-4 to TRBJ2-7; possibly TRBD2 for D (5 bases). Trimming pared 0 bases from V and 0 bases from J, leaving 10 bases between. Per the germline V gene, CDR1 is SGHNT and CDR2 is YYREEE (reference sequence). This CDR3 spans 15 amino acids. Here the CDR3 reads CASSLVIGSSYEQYF. Here the CDR3 DNA reads TGTGCCAGCAGCTTGGTAATTGGGAGCTCCTACGAGCAGTACTTC.

The V call is TRBV11-2, the J call TRBJ1-3, with TRBD1 matching over 8 bases. This CDR3 comprises 16 residues. Germline CDR1 reads SGHAT; CDR2 reads FQNNGV. V shed 6 bases and J 6 bases; nucleotides not matched to a gene: 13. In DNA form, the CDR3 reads TGTGCCAGCAGGCCCGACAGGGGCGGTGGGGAAAACACCATATATTTT. It encodes CASRPDRGGGENTIYF.

The gene calls are TRBV28 and TRBJ1-2; 7 nucleotides align to TRBD1. The CDR3 is 12 amino acids. The germline V gene has CDR1 MDHEN and CDR2 SYDVKM. The junction had 5 bases not matched to a gene; V was cut back by 7 bases and J by 6 bases. The CDR3 nucleotides are TGTGCCAGCACGACAGGGTGGGATGGCTACACCTTC. It specifies CASTTGWDGYTF.

About this clone itself: Other DNA sequences in the sample encode the same CDR3. The chain couples TRBV12-3 or TRBV12-4 to TRBJ1-4, with no clear D. The CDR3 runs to 11 residues. Trimming took off 5 bases at V and 8 bases at J, with 6 bases between the two ends. CDR3 sequence (DNA): TGTGCCAGCAGTCTGGGGGAAAAACTGTTTTTT. Translation gives CASSLGEKLFF.

The sample holds a few counts of this clone. The chain is built from TRBV7-2 and TRBJ1-2; D remains unclear. The ends were cut back, 0 bases at V and 4 bases at J, with 9 bases in the middle. CDR1 is SGHTA, CDR2 FQGNSA, per germline. This CDR3 contains 14 residues. CDR3 DNA sequence: TGTGCCAGCAGCTTAGCGCCGAGCGTCTATGGCTACACCTTC. Translated: CASSLAPSVYGYTF.

The chain combines TRBV11-1 with TRBJ1-1; D not resolved. V shed 1 base and J shed 7 bases, with 10 bases lying between them. The CDR3 spans 13 residues. CDR1 and CDR2 (germline): SGHAT, FQDESV (reference sequence). The CDR3 DNA follows: TGTGCCAGCAGCTTAGTCCAATATGTTGAAGCTTTCTTT. Translation gives CASSLVQYVEAFF.

The CDR3 DNA follows: TGTGCCAGCAGTCCCTGGGAGGGAGATGTCGATGAGCAGTTCTTC. Amino acid sequence: CASSPWEGDVDEQFF. The chain combines TRBV3-1 (or the pseudogene TRBV3-2) with TRBJ2-1; TRBD2 matches at 7 bases. From germline, CDR1 is LGHDT and CDR2 YNNKEL (reference sequence). The V gene end was trimmed by 6 bases and the J gene end by 8 bases; junction bases not matched to a gene: 13. The CDR3 is 15 residues long.

The chain combines TRBV19 with TRBJ1-1; tentative D call: TRBD1 (5 bases). Germline CDR1 LNHDA, CDR2 SQIVND (reference sequence). The CDR3 extends over 16 amino acids. V gave up 5 bases and J gave up 0 bases, with 16 bases separating them. The CDR3 region is CASSASTDSLNTEAFF. CDR3 in DNA: TGTGCCAGTAGTGCGTCGACAGATTCTCTGAACACTGAAGCTTTCTTT.

The J gene is TRBJ1-4, the V gene TRBV19, with TRBD1 matching over 7 bases. Germline assignment: CDR1 LNHDA and CDR2 SQIVND (reference sequence). The trim removed 1 base at V and 8 bases at J, leaving 7 bases unmatched. The CDR3 runs 15 residues. CDR3 region: CASSIVGTVQEKLFF. The CDR3, as DNA: TGTGCCAGTAGTATAGTAGGGACAGTCCAAGAAAAACTGTTTTTT.

The rearrangement uses TRBV3-1 (or the pseudogene TRBV3-2) and TRBJ2-3; tentatively, D is TRBD1 (7 bases). Germline loops: CDR1 LGHDT, CDR2 YNNKEL (reference sequence). The CDR3 totals 16 residues. V was trimmed by 0 bases and J by 11 bases, leaving 21 bases between them. The CDR3 nucleotides are TGTGCCAGCAGCCAAGAAGCGGGCACAATGCAGGGGGGGCAGTATTTT. Its translation: CASSQEAGTMQGGQYF.

The chain links TRBV19 to TRBJ1-6, with 8 bases identical to TRBD1. Germline V gene data show CDR1 as LNHDA and CDR2 as SQIVND (reference sequence). CDR3 length: 16 residues. Trimming at V came to 3 bases and at J to 7 bases, leaving 8 bases not matched to a gene. The CDR3 reads CASSMAGQGRNSPLHF. The CDR3 nucleotides are TGTGCCAGTAGTATGGCTGGACAGGGACGGAATTCACCCCTCCACTTT.

The chain has TRBV6-4 and TRBJ2-3; no reliable D call. V lost 2 bases to trimming and J lost 0 bases, with 9 bases between them. Germline V lookup: CDR1 MRHNA, CDR2 SNTAGT. The CDR3 covers 15 residues. CDR3 sequence (DNA): TGTGCCAGCAGTGACAGGGCGGCTAGCACAGATACGCAGTATTTT. Translated: CASSDRAASTDTQYF.

The rearrangement uses TRBV25-1 and TRBJ1-6; 7 bases map to TRBD1. CDR3 length equals 13 residues. The V gene end was trimmed by 7 bases and the J gene end by 9 bases; junction bases not matched to a gene: 6. Per the germline V gene, CDR1 is MGHDK and CDR2 is SYGVNS. Written as DNA, the CDR3 is TGTGCCAGCAACGACAGGGAAGGTTCACCCCTCCACTTT. Translated: CASNDREGSPLHF. The full variable domain, with the rest looked up from reference TRBV25-1 and TRBJ1-6, is EADIYQTPRYLVIGTGKKITLECSQTMGHDKMYWYQQDPGMELHLIHYSYGVNSTEKGDLSSESTVSRIRTEHFPLTLESARPSHTSQYLCASNDREGSPLHFGNGTRLTVT.

This sequence joins TRBV4-3 and TRBJ2-1; 7 positions agree with TRBD1. The CDR3 extends over 17 amino acids. V was pared by 1 base and J by 2 bases, with 8 bases of the junction left unmatched. Germline loops: CDR1 LGHNA, CDR2 YSLEER. The CDR3 spells CASSQALQGLTYNEQFF. Written as DNA, the CDR3 is TGCGCCAGCAGCCAAGCACTACAGGGGTTGACCTACAATGAGCAGTTCTTC.

CDR3 region: CASSFGLGLEQFF. The DNA of the CDR3 is TGTGCCAGCAGTTTTGGACTAGGCTTGGAGCAGTTCTTC. The chain combines TRBV27 with TRBJ2-1; TRBD2 aligns across 7 bases. Trimming took 3 bases from V and 10 from J; bases not matched to a gene: 6. The germline CDR1 and CDR2 sequences are MNHEY and SMNVEV (reference sequence). The CDR3 has 13 residues.

The rearrangement links TRBV14 to TRBJ2-5; no firm D call. Deletions cut 4 bases from V and 5 bases from J, with 8 bases between. This CDR3 is 12 amino acids long. Looked up from germline, CDR1 is SGHDN and CDR2 is FVKESK. The CDR3 is CASSLVGETQYF. The CDR3 bases are TGTGCCAGCAGCCTTGTAGGGGAGACCCAGTACTTC.

The V call is TRBV7-8, the J call TRBJ2-2, with D uncertain. The CDR3 sequence is 14 residues long. In germline, CDR1 is SGHVS, CDR2 FQNEAQ. Trimming cost V 5 bases and J 3 bases, with 10 bases left between them. In DNA form, the CDR3 reads TGTGCCAGCAGCCCCTTGGCTTACACCGGGGAGCTGTTTTTT. It specifies CASSPLAYTGELFF.

The chain recombines TRBV6-6 with TRBJ1-1, with 10 bases that match TRBD1. This CDR3 is built from 13 residues. CDR1 MNHNY and CDR2 SVGAGI come from the germline V gene (reference sequence). Germline trimming cut 6 bases from V and 5 bases from J; bases unmatched to any gene: 3. CDR3 coding DNA: TGTGCCAGCAGGCGGACAGGGGGAACTGAAGCTTTCTTT. Amino acid sequence: CASRRTGGTEAFF.